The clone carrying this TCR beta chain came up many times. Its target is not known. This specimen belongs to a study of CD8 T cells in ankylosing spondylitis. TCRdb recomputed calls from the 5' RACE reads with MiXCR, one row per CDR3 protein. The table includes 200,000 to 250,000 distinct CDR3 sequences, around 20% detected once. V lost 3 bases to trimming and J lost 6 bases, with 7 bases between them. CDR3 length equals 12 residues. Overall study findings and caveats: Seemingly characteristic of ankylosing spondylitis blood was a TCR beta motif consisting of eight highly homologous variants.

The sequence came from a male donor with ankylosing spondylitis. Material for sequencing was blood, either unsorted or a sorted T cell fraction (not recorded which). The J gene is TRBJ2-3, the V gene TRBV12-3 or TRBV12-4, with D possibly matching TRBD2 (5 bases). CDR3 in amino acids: CASSFGSDTQYF. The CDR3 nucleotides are TGTGCCAGCAGTTTTGGGAGCGATACGCAGTATTTT.